The rows below give T cell receptor beta chains drawn from one sample of a study of CD8 T cells in Susac syndrome. MiXCR was run by TCRdb on the immunoSEQ multiplex PCR reads, yielding one entry per CDR3 protein. The repertoire holds 100,000 to 150,000 distinct CDR3 sequences, more than 85% seen once, with approximately 0.29% in the top ten. The sequenced sample consisted of CD8+ T cells from PBMCs. The receptors stem from a human donor with multiple sclerosis. CDR3s include the opening cysteine and the closing phenylalanine or tryptophan. A D gene is named only where the DNA matches it firmly. For some rows the clone size is stated as once, few or many, or as a class when expanded; others skip it.

d_call: TRBD1; j_call: TRBJ2-1; clone_size: NA; v_call: TRBV13; cdr3_aa: CASRRDREIGEQFF; cdr3_nt: TGTGCCAGCAGACGAGACAGGGAAATTGGTGAGCAGTTCTTC
d_call: NA; j_call: TRBJ1-2; clone_size: few; v_call: TRBV4-1; cdr3_aa: CASSQSGTDNYGYTF; cdr3_nt: TGCGCCAGCAGCCAATCCGGGACGGATAACTATGGCTACACCTTC
d_call: TRBD2; j_call: TRBJ2-1; clone_size: NA; v_call: TRBV4-1; cdr3_aa: CASSQRTSGRYNEQFF; cdr3_nt: TGCGCCAGCAGCCAACGGACTAGCGGGAGGTACAATGAGCAGTTCTTC
d_call: TRBD1; j_call: TRBJ1-5; clone_size: once; v_call: TRBV20-1; cdr3_aa: CSAPTDRGAQPQHF; cdr3_nt: TGCAGTGCTCCCACCGACAGGGGGGCTCAGCCCCAGCATTTT
d_call: NA; j_call: TRBJ2-2; clone_size: NA; v_call: TRBV29-1; cdr3_aa: CSARLTNTGELFF; cdr3_nt: TGCAGCGCCCGATTGACGAACACCGGGGAGCTGTTTTTT
d_call: NA; j_call: TRBJ2-3; clone_size: NA; v_call: TRBV20-1; cdr3_aa: CSARDHGAPATDTQYF; cdr3_nt: TGCAGTGCTAGAGATCACGGGGCCCCGGCCACAGATACGCAGTATTTT
d_call: TRBD2; j_call: TRBJ2-3; clone_size: once; v_call: TRBV30; cdr3_aa: CAWSSGGAADTQYF; cdr3_nt: TGTGCCTGGTCTAGCGGGGGGGCGGCAGATACGCAGTATTTT
d_call: NA; j_call: TRBJ2-1; clone_size: NA; v_call: TRBV24-1; cdr3_aa: CATSAGHNEQFF; cdr3_nt: TGTGCCACATCGGCCGGCCACAATGAGCAGTTCTTC
d_call: TRBD2; j_call: TRBJ2-4; clone_size: NA; v_call: TRBV2; cdr3_aa: CASSEAGGAKNIQYF; cdr3_nt: TGTGCCAGCAGTGAGGCGGGAGGAGCCAAAAACATTCAGTACTTC
d_call: TRBD2; j_call: TRBJ2-5; clone_size: NA; v_call: TRBV12-3/TRBV12-4; cdr3_aa: CASMTSGYQETQYF; cdr3_nt: TGTGCCAGCATGACTAGCGGATACCAAGAGACCCAGTACTTC
d_call: NA; j_call: TRBJ1-1; clone_size: NA; v_call: TRBV28; cdr3_aa: CASSLIAGGNTEAFF; cdr3_nt: TGTGCCAGCAGTTTAATAGCCGGGGGGAACACTGAAGCTTTCTTT
d_call: TRBD1; j_call: TRBJ2-6; clone_size: NA; v_call: TRBV4-1; cdr3_aa: CASSQDRQGAGANVLTF; cdr3_nt: TGCGCCAGCAGCCAAGATCGTCAGGGGGCTGGGGCCAACGTCCTGACTTTC
d_call: TRBD2; j_call: TRBJ2-1; clone_size: NA; v_call: TRBV30; cdr3_aa: CAWRSSGKGNEQFF; cdr3_nt: TGTGCCTGGAGAAGTAGCGGGAAAGGAAATGAGCAGTTCTTC
d_call: NA; j_call: TRBJ2-4; clone_size: NA; v_call: TRBV14; cdr3_aa: CASSQVTKNIQYF; cdr3_nt: TGTGCCAGCAGCCAGGTCACCAAAAACATTCAGTACTTC
d_call: TRBD2; j_call: TRBJ2-2; clone_size: NA; v_call: TRBV5-1; cdr3_aa: CASSLSGSGAGELFF; cdr3_nt: TGCGCCAGCAGCTTGAGCGGGAGTGGGGCCGGGGAGCTGTTTTTT
d_call: NA; j_call: TRBJ2-2; clone_size: NA; v_call: TRBV7-6; cdr3_aa: CASSQGTRELFF; cdr3_nt: TGTGCCAGCAGCCAAGGGACGAGGGAGCTGTTTTTT
d_call: NA; j_call: TRBJ2-2; clone_size: NA; v_call: TRBV6-2/TRBV6-3; cdr3_aa: CASSGPLASREGTGELFF; cdr3_nt: TGTGCCAGCAGTGGACCTCTTGCCTCTAGAGAGGGGACCGGGGAGCTGTTTTTT
d_call: NA; j_call: TRBJ2-7; clone_size: NA; v_call: TRBV11-2; cdr3_aa: CASSLGTYEQYF; cdr3_nt: TGTGCCAGCAGTCTGGGGACCTACGAGCAGTACTTC
d_call: NA; j_call: TRBJ1-2; clone_size: NA; v_call: TRBV7-9; cdr3_aa: CASSDTSYGYTF; cdr3_nt: TGTGCCAGCAGCGATACAAGCTATGGCTACACCTTC
d_call: TRBD1; j_call: TRBJ1-2; clone_size: NA; v_call: TRBV5-4; cdr3_aa: CASSRTGQGGYTF; cdr3_nt: TGTGCCAGCAGCCGGACCGGACAGGGAGGCTACACCTTC
d_call: NA; j_call: TRBJ1-2; clone_size: NA; v_call: TRBV6-4; cdr3_aa: CASSDSTANYGYTF; cdr3_nt: TGTGCCAGCAGTGACTCGACAGCTAACTATGGCTACACCTTC
d_call: NA; j_call: TRBJ2-1; clone_size: NA; v_call: TRBV7-6; cdr3_aa: CASSLNGDYEQFF; cdr3_nt: TGTGCCAGCAGCTTAAATGGAGATTATGAGCAGTTCTTC
d_call: TRBD2; j_call: TRBJ2-1; clone_size: NA; v_call: TRBV7-9; cdr3_aa: CASSLAGGPHEQFF; cdr3_nt: TGTGCCAGCAGCCTAGCGGGAGGGCCCCATGAGCAGTTCTTC
d_call: TRBD1; j_call: TRBJ1-2; clone_size: NA; v_call: TRBV29-1; cdr3_aa: CSANPGTGRGGYTF; cdr3_nt: TGCAGCGCGAACCCCGGGACAGGGCGTGGTGGCTACACCTTC
d_call: TRBD1; j_call: TRBJ2-2; clone_size: once; v_call: TRBV11-1; cdr3_aa: CASSSPLRLKDREYTGELFF; cdr3_nt: TGTGCCAGCAGCTCCCCCCTTCGTTTAAAGGACAGGGAGTACACCGGGGAGCTGTTTTTT
d_call: NA; j_call: TRBJ2-5; clone_size: once; v_call: TRBV15; cdr3_aa: CATSSPFRSQETQYF; cdr3_nt: TGTGCCACCAGCAGCCCCTTTAGGAGCCAAGAGACCCAGTACTTC
d_call: NA; j_call: TRBJ1-1; clone_size: NA; v_call: TRBV5-1; cdr3_aa: CASSWTGGATEAFF; cdr3_nt: TGCGCCAGCAGCTGGACGGGGGGGGCCACTGAAGCTTTCTTT
d_call: NA; j_call: TRBJ2-1; clone_size: NA; v_call: TRBV3-1; cdr3_aa: CASSPTGNGEQFF; cdr3_nt: TGTGCCAGCAGCCCGACAGGAAATGGGGAGCAGTTCTTC
d_call: NA; j_call: TRBJ2-3; clone_size: NA; v_call: TRBV12-3/TRBV12-4; cdr3_aa: CATTSGGRTDTQYF; cdr3_nt: TGTGCCACCACAAGTGGGGGGCGCACAGATACGCAGTATTTT
d_call: TRBD1; j_call: TRBJ2-3; clone_size: NA; v_call: TRBV29-1; cdr3_aa: CSYHRDSPTDTQYF; cdr3_nt: TGCAGCTACCACAGGGACAGTCCAACAGATACGCAGTATTTT
d_call: NA; j_call: TRBJ2-1; clone_size: NA; v_call: TRBV29-1; cdr3_aa: CSVEALGEQFF; cdr3_nt: TGCAGCGTTGAGGCCCTCGGTGAGCAGTTCTTC
d_call: NA; j_call: TRBJ2-7; clone_size: NA; v_call: TRBV28; cdr3_aa: CASSFSGGGGHYEQYF; cdr3_nt: TGTGCCAGCAGTTTCTCAGGAGGAGGCGGCCACTACGAGCAGTACTTC
d_call: NA; j_call: TRBJ1-1; clone_size: NA; v_call: TRBV3-1; cdr3_aa: CASSQAWYTEAFF; cdr3_nt: TGTGCCAGCAGCCAAGCCTGGTACACTGAAGCTTTCTTT